The 27 T cell receptor beta chains below all came from one sample that was sequenced in a study of blood T cell repertoires in COVID-19. Measured with immunoSEQ multiplex PCR; TCRdb has only the in-frame clones, and not every one. Among roughly 30,000 clones, approximately 90% were seen once, and the ten largest hold about a tenth. The sample was peripheral blood. These receptors all come from a human donor in a cohort sampled during active COVID-19.

The chain carries TRBV25-1 and TRBJ2-5; TRBD2 is a possible D gene (6 bases). From germline, CDR1 is MGHDK and CDR2 SYGVNS. The CDR3 is 14 residues long. V lost 2 bases and J lost 7, with 14 bases in between. DNA for the CDR3: TGTGCCAGCAGTGAAGCGGGGTCTCTTGGGACCCAGTACTTC. It specifies CASSEAGSLGTQYF.

This clone has just one count. This chain joins TRBV27 and TRBJ1-5, with D maybe TRBD1 (5 bases). Germline V gene lookup returns CDR1 MNHEY and CDR2 SMNVEV (reference sequence). Trimming pared 5 bases from V and 9 bases from J, leaving 20 bases between. The CDR3 contains 15 residues. The CDR3 sequence: CASSMGLGARWPQHF. For the CDR3, the DNA is TGTGCCAGCAGTATGGGACTGGGAGCGCGTTGGCCCCAGCATTTT.

This chain joins TRBV6-2 or TRBV6-3 and TRBJ2-1; 13 bases match TRBD2. The CDR3 spans 20 residues. Germline lookup yields CDR1 MNHEY and CDR2 SVGEGT. Losses at the gene ends were 3 bases for V and 7 bases for J; bases not matched to a gene: 18. For the CDR3, the DNA is TGTGCCAGCAGTTATACAACGATAAAAACAGGACTAGCGGGAGTGAATGAGCAGTTCTTC. Residues: CASSYTTIKTGLAGVNEQFF.

This chain uses TRBV19 with TRBJ2-2; D is ambiguous. Germline CDR1 and CDR2: LNHDA and SQIVND (reference sequence). The CDR3 consists of 15 residues. Trimming stripped 1 base from V and 4 bases from J, with 10 bases between. The CDR3 sequence is CASSIVAGITGELFF. The CDR3 DNA reads TGTGCCAGTAGTATAGTGGCAGGCATCACCGGGGAGCTGTTTTTT.

The V and J genes are TRBV7-2 and TRBJ1-1; D not resolved. Trimming stripped 3 bases from V and 0 bases from J, with 11 bases between. From germline, CDR1 is SGHTA and CDR2 FQGNSA. The CDR3 runs to 15 residues. In nucleotides, the CDR3 is TGTGCCAGCAGCTTGATGGGCCCGATGAACACTGAAGCTTTCTTT. Its protein is CASSLMGPMNTEAFF.

The CDR3 DNA sequence: TGCGCCAGCAGCTTGGTGGGAGAAGAGACCCAGTACTTC. This sequence encodes CASSLVGEETQYF. The chain has TRBV5-1 and TRBJ2-5; D perhaps matches TRBD2 (5 bases). Trimming stripped 0 bases from V and 3 bases from J, with 6 bases between. Germline lookup yields CDR1 SGHRS and CDR2 YFSETQ. The length of the CDR3 is 13 residues.

The rearrangement joins TRBV20-1 to TRBJ2-1, with 11 bases aligning to TRBD2. Trimming at V came to 3 bases and at J to 7 bases, leaving 8 bases not matched to a gene. Per germline, CDR1 DFQATT and CDR2 SNEGSKA (reference sequence). CDR3 length equals 15 residues. The CDR3, as DNA: TGCAGTGCTAGTTCTAGCGGGAGGATCGGGAATGAGCAGTTCTTC. Amino acids: CSASSSGRIGNEQFF.

CDR3 loop: CASSPAARGGDRLPYGYTF. CDR3 bases: TGTGCCAGCAGCCCAGCCGCGAGGGGGGGCGATCGATTGCCCTATGGCTACACCTTC. The rearrangement uses TRBV3-1 (or the pseudogene TRBV3-2) and TRBJ1-2; D may be TRBD1 (6 bases). CDR3 length equals 19 residues. The V and J ends lost 4 bases and 4 bases respectively, with 28 bases between them. Germline loops: CDR1 LGHDT, CDR2 YNNKEL (reference sequence).

The rearrangement joins TRBV28 to TRBJ1-3; D call uncertain. CDR1 and CDR2 from the germline V gene are MDHEN and SYDVKM. The V gene lost 10 bases and the J gene lost 4 bases, with 14 bases spanning the gap. The CDR3 has 13 residues. The CDR3 protein is CATEVPLGNTIYF. CDR3 nucleotide sequence: TGTGCCACCGAGGTGCCCCTCGGAAACACCATATATTTT.

The rearrangement uses TRBV30 and TRBJ2-7; D unresolved. The CDR3 has 11 residues. The V end was cut by 0 bases, the J end by 7 bases, with 7 bases between. The germline gives CDR1 GTSNPN, CDR2 SVGIG (reference sequence). The CDR3 nucleotides read TGTGCCTGGAGTGTAAACAGTGAGCAGTACTTC. Translated: CAWSVNSEQYF.

The J gene is TRBJ1-4, the V gene TRBV27, with D possibly matching TRBD1 (5 bases). The CDR3 is 13 amino acids. CDR1 is MNHEY and CDR2 is SMNVEV in the germline V gene (reference sequence). The V end was cut by 6 bases, the J end by 8 bases, with 13 bases between. The CDR3 spells CASSVGGGEKLFF. CDR3 nucleotides: TGTGCCAGCAGCGTCGGGGGAGGAGAAAAACTGTTTTTT.

The CDR3 DNA sequence: TGTGCCAGTAGTAACAGGGGAGGTGTAGATACGCAGTATTTT. It translates to CASSNRGGVDTQYF. The V gene is TRBV19, the J gene TRBJ2-3; tentative D call: TRBD1 (7 bases). Germline lookup yields CDR1 LNHDA and CDR2 SQIVND (reference sequence). The CDR3 extends over 14 amino acids. With 4 bases removed from V and 5 bases from J, the gap between germline ends came to 13 bases.

This clone appeared a single time. V and J are TRBV5-1 and TRBJ2-7, with D hard to call. The CDR3 covers 13 residues. Germline-derived CDR1 and CDR2 are SGHRS and YFSETQ. The V end was cut by 0 bases, the J end by 0 bases, with 4 bases between. The CDR3 DNA follows: TGCGCCAGCAGCTTGGGCAGCTCCTACGAGCAGTACTTC. Translation gives CASSLGSSYEQYF. Together with reference TRBV5-1 and TRBJ2-7, the CDR3 gives the full variable domain: KAGVTQTPRYLIKTRGQQVTLSCSPISGHRSVSWYQQTPGQGLQFLFEYFSETQRNKGNFPGRFSGRQFSNSRSEMNVSTLELGDSALYLCASSLGSSYEQYFGPGTRLTVT.

J is TRBJ1-5 and V is TRBV19; D is perhaps TRBD1 (6 bases). The CDR3 loop spans 15 amino acids. Trimming took 1 base from V and 0 from J, leaving 7 bases between them. Germline-derived CDR1 and CDR2 are LNHDA and SQIVND (reference sequence). The CDR3 protein is CASSIGQVSNQPQHF. CDR3 nucleotides: TGTGCCAGTAGTATAGGACAGGTTAGCAATCAGCCCCAGCATTTT.

This clone was seen just once. This chain connects TRBV18 to TRBJ2-5; 14 nucleotides match TRBD2. Unmatched junction bases numbered 12, after V lost 0 bases and J lost 9 bases. Germline V CDR1 and CDR2: KGHSH, LQKENI. CDR3 length: 18 residues. The CDR3 is CASSPPGLAGDTPRAQYF. The CDR3 DNA sequence: TGTGCCAGCTCACCACCGGGACTAGCGGGGGACACCCCCAGGGCCCAGTACTTC.

This clone was observed a few times. This sequence joins TRBV24-1 and TRBJ1-6, with 7 bases matching TRBD1. Trimming took 0 bases from V and 8 from J; bases not matched to a gene: 9. The V gene's germline CDR1 is KGHDR and CDR2 SFDVKD. The CDR3 loop spans 17 amino acids. As DNA, the CDR3 is TGTGCCACCAGTGATTTGCGGAAAGACAGGGTCGATTCACCCCTCCACTTT. Translation gives CATSDLRKDRVDSPLHF.

The V gene is TRBV5-6, the J gene TRBJ2-7, with D possibly matching TRBD1 (5 bases). V gave up 4 bases and J gave up 2 bases, with 22 bases separating them. Germline V CDR1 and CDR2: SGHDT, YYEEEE. This CDR3 has 17 residues. CDR3: CASSDQWGIKRTYEQYF. The CDR3 DNA sequence: TGTGCCAGCAGCGACCAGTGGGGCATTAAACGAACCTACGAGCAGTACTTC.

The chain employs TRBV5-1 and TRBJ1-4; TRBD1 agrees at 9 bases. The CDR3 runs to 18 residues. Trimming removed 0 bases from V and 6 bases from J; junction bases left unmatched: 12. CDR1 SGHRS and CDR2 YFSETQ come from the germline V gene. CDR3 nucleotide sequence: TGCGCCAGCAGCTTGGGGAAGGGGGGACAGGGATTTGATGAAAAACTGTTTTTT. Amino acids: CASSLGKGGQGFDEKLFF.

This chain links TRBV7-2 with TRBJ2-3; maybe TRBD2 (5 bases). CDR3 size: 13 residues. The germline V gene encodes CDR1 SGHTA and CDR2 FQGNSA. V dropped 6 bases and J dropped 7 bases, with 14 bases sitting between them. The CDR3 region is CASSSGGQYTQYF. CDR3 coding DNA: TGTGCCAGCAGTTCCGGAGGCCAGTATACGCAGTATTTT.

The table lists this clone with a few counts. This chain joins TRBV4-2 and TRBJ1-6, with 8 positions matching TRBD1. The V gene end was trimmed by 5 bases and the J gene end by 7 bases; junction bases not matched to a gene: 4. Per germline, CDR1 LGHNA and CDR2 YNFKEQ. This CDR3 has 14 residues. In nucleotides, the CDR3 is TGTGCCAGCAGCTCCACAGGGGGAAATTCACCCCTCCACTTT. It is translated as CASSSTGGNSPLHF.

This clone was counted a single time. This sequence joins TRBV7-9 and TRBJ2-7; 8 positions match TRBD1. The germline V gene encodes CDR1 SEHNR and CDR2 FQNEAQ (reference sequence). With V trimmed by 5 bases and J by 3 bases, 9 bases remained unmatched. This CDR3 is 15 amino acids long. CDR3 region: CASSPWGRGHYEQYF. In DNA form, the CDR3 reads TGTGCCAGCAGCCCTTGGGGCAGGGGGCACTACGAGCAGTACTTC. Full variable domain (outside the CDR3, taken from reference TRBV7-9 and TRBJ2-7): DTGVSQNPRHKITKRGQNVTFRCDPISEHNRLYWYRQTLGQGPEFLTYFQNEAQLEKSRLLSDRFSAERPKGSFSTLEIQRTEQGDSAMYLCASSPWGRGHYEQYFGPGTRLTVT.

The chain carries TRBV6-5 and TRBJ2-3, with D perhaps matching TRBD2 (6 bases). V gave up 11 bases and J gave up 2 bases, with 14 bases separating them. Germline V gene sequence: CDR1 MNHEY, CDR2 SVGAGI. The CDR3 spans 13 residues. The CDR3 DNA sequence: TGTGCCTGCTGGCGGGGTCACACAGATACGCAGTATTTT. This encodes CACWRGHTDTQYF.

The V call is TRBV30, the J call TRBJ2-5; 12 bases are a match to TRBD2. After removal of 7 bases from V and 10 bases from J, the junction contained 10 bases not matched to a gene. Germline CDR1 reads GTSNPN; CDR2 reads SVGIG (reference sequence). There are 13 residues in the CDR3. The CDR3 loop is CAYTSGGLSDQYF. DNA for the CDR3: TGTGCCTATACTAGCGGGGGGCTAAGTGACCAGTACTTC.

The V gene is TRBV6-6, the J gene TRBJ2-5; 11 nucleotides agree with TRBD2. Germline-derived CDR1 and CDR2 are MNHNY and SVGAGI (reference sequence). V was pared by 4 bases and J by 3 bases, with 7 bases of the junction left unmatched. The CDR3 covers 16 residues. The CDR3 nucleotides are TGTGCCAGCAGTTTCCCGACTAGCGGGGCTAAAGAGACCCAGTACTTC. Protein product: CASSFPTSGAKETQYF.

The rearrangement links TRBV18 to TRBJ1-5, with D possibly matching TRBD1 (5 bases). The CDR3 extends over 14 amino acids. The V end was cut by 5 bases, the J end by 5 bases, with 13 bases between. Germline V gene data show CDR1 as KGHSH and CDR2 as LQKENI. The CDR3 region has the DNA TGTGCCAGCTCAGGGGCCCTTACGGATCAGCCCCAGCATTTT. It is translated as CASSGALTDQPQHF.

This chain links TRBV19 with TRBJ2-3, with D perhaps matching TRBD1 (5 bases). CDR1 is LNHDA, CDR2 SQIVND, per germline (reference sequence). This CDR3 contains 16 residues. The V end was cut by 2 bases, the J end by 6 bases, with 18 bases between. The CDR3 loop is CASSIRAQGMRDTQYF. CDR3 nucleotides: TGTGCCAGTAGTATAAGGGCCCAGGGTATGAGGGATACGCAGTATTTT.

The rearrangement joins TRBV11-1 to TRBJ2-3; perhaps TRBD2 as D (5 bases). The ends were cut back, 5 bases at V and 4 bases at J, with 16 bases in the middle. In germline, CDR1 is SGHAT, CDR2 FQDESV (reference sequence). The CDR3 runs to 15 residues. The CDR3 loop is CASSVTGLLADTQYF. The CDR3 DNA reads as TGTGCCAGCAGCGTAACCGGACTCCTCGCAGATACGCAGTATTTT.